This T cell receptor (beta chain) was found in a study of T-cell memory formation after mild COVID-19. In the study overall: Most TCR clusters belonged to a single donor. Study results and caveats: Later expanders leaned CD4+, whereas day 15 to 85 contracting clones were balanced CD4/CD8. Second-wave clones that peaked on day 37 lacked confirmed SARS-CoV-2 specificity. Mainly CM and EM harbored the contracting CD4+ clones; mainly EMRA harbored the CD8+ ones.

Details on this clonotype: The antigen remains unidentified.

Per the germline V gene, CDR1 is MNHEY and CDR2 is SVGEGT. V lost 4 bases and J lost 5; bases outside the gene matches: 13. This CDR3 has 16 residues. TCRdb re-called the 5' RACE reads through MiXCR, storing one row per CDR3 protein. The table includes hundreds of thousands of distinct CDR3 sequences, 24% detected once. V gene TRBV6-2 or TRBV6-3 combines with J gene TRBJ2-5, with TRBD1 matching 7 bases. The source material was PBMCs or a T cell subset sorted from them (not recorded which). The sequence was obtained from an adult woman who had mild COVID-19 (a few samples of this study predate the infection). Cell type and time point are not known. For the CDR3, the DNA is TGTGCCAGCAGTTTTGGCCGGACAGGCCGGCGGGAGACCCAGTACTTC. Translating gives CASSFGRTGRRETQYF.